Listed here are 31 T cell receptor beta chains from one sample, sequenced in a study of shared clonotypes between healthy human individuals. Libraries were prepared by immunoSEQ multiplex PCR; TCRdb keeps only in-frame clonotypes and omits some of them. Of more than 1.2 million clones listed, around 98.5% were seen once; the top ten hold 0.36%. Sequencing input: naive CD4+ T cells sorted from blood. Subset noted: CD45RA+ positively selected. The origin of the receptors is a man between 25 and 39 years old in good health.

V usage is TRBV28 and J usage is TRBJ2-7, with TRBD1 matching 10 bases. The length of the CDR3 is 16 residues. Looked up from germline, CDR1 is MDHEN and CDR2 is SYDVKM. V lost 3 bases and J lost 5; bases outside the gene matches: 10. CDR3 DNA sequence: TGTGCCAGCAGTTTCTGGACGGGACAGGGGTTTCACGAGCAGTACTTC. It translates to CASSFWTGQGFHEQYF.

The rearrangement joins TRBV10-3 to TRBJ2-1, with D tentatively TRBD1 or TRBD2 (6 bases each). This CDR3 has 13 residues. Trimming took 8 bases from V and 4 from J, leaving 12 bases between them. Germline CDR1 and CDR2: ENHRY and SYGVKD. CDR3 in DNA: TGTGCCATCTGGGGGGCTCCTTACAATGAGCAGTTCTTC. Residues: CAIWGAPYNEQFF.

The chain uses TRBV6-1 and TRBJ2-7; D is ambiguous. This CDR3 contains 12 residues. CDR1 is MNHNS and CDR2 is SASEGT in the germline V gene. The germline V and J ends were trimmed by 7 bases and 2 bases, with 9 bases remaining between them. The CDR3 spells CASKVSTYEQYF. The CDR3, as DNA: TGTGCCAGCAAGGTTTCTACCTACGAGCAGTACTTC.

V gene TRBV27 combines with J gene TRBJ2-7; D gene unclear. The CDR3 is 14 amino acids. V dropped 2 bases and J dropped 3 bases, with 11 bases sitting between them. Germline values: CDR1 MNHEY, CDR2 SMNVEV (reference sequence). The CDR3 sequence is CASSLGWRRYEQYF. The DNA of the CDR3 is TGTGCCAGCAGTTTAGGATGGAGACGCTACGAGCAGTACTTC.

The chain employs TRBV5-4 and TRBJ2-3, with 7 positions matching TRBD2. Unmatched junction bases numbered 19, after V lost 4 bases and J lost 5 bases. The CDR3 covers 18 residues. Germline V gene sequence: CDR1 SGHNT, CDR2 YYREEE (reference sequence). CDR3 coding DNA: TGTGCCAGCAGCCCCCTTTGGGGGAGGGCCGAGGTGGAAGATACGCAGTATTTT. It codes for CASSPLWGRAEVEDTQYF.

V is TRBV19 and J is TRBJ2-7; the D is unclear. The CDR3 has 12 residues. The V gene's germline CDR1 is LNHDA and CDR2 SQIVND (reference sequence). The V gene lost 7 bases and the J gene lost 0 bases, with 7 bases spanning the gap. The CDR3, as DNA: TGTGCCAGTAAAGCAAGCTCCTACGAGCAGTACTTC. This gives the protein CASKASSYEQYF.

Regarding this clone: The same CDR3 also results from other DNA sequences found in this sample. This chain uses TRBV5-1 with TRBJ1-5; perhaps TRBD1 as D (6 bases). This CDR3 has 14 amino acids. Trimming left V 1 base short and J 5 bases short, with 10 bases between. CDR1 SGHRS and CDR2 YFSETQ come from the germline V gene. CDR3 residues: CASSLTGTDQPQHF. The CDR3 DNA follows: TGCGCCAGCAGCTTGACAGGGACTGATCAGCCCCAGCATTTT.

V and J are TRBV9 and TRBJ1-5, with unresolved D. Trimming removed 0 bases from V and 5 bases from J, with 12 bases in between. This CDR3 comprises 15 residues. Germline CDR1 and CDR2: SGDLS and YYNGEE. The CDR3 here is CASSVDPAGDQPQHF. The CDR3 region has the DNA TGTGCCAGCAGCGTAGATCCGGCCGGGGATCAGCCCCAGCATTTT.

Concerning this clone itself: The same CDR3 arises from other DNA sequences in this sample as well. V gene TRBV9 combines with J gene TRBJ2-2; D is uncertain. This CDR3 region has 13 residues. CDR1 SGDLS and CDR2 YYNGEE come from the germline V gene. V lost 0 bases to trimming and J lost 5 bases, with 5 bases between them. CDR3 DNA sequence: TGTGCCAGCAGCGTAGTCGGAACCGGGGAGCTGTTTTTT. Translated: CASSVVGTGELFF.

The chain is built from TRBV29-1 and TRBJ2-7; D may be TRBD1 or TRBD2 (5 bases each). Trimming removed 5 bases at V and 1 base at J, with 12 bases between. Germline V gene data show CDR1 as SQVTM and CDR2 as ANQGSEA. The CDR3 has 13 amino acids. CDR3 bases: TGCAGCGTTCGGGGCAGTTCTTCCTACGAGCAGTACTTC. Protein product: CSVRGSSSYEQYF.

This chain links TRBV15 with TRBJ2-1; TRBD1 aligns across 8 bases. CDR3 length: 15 amino acids. The germline V gene encodes CDR1 LNHNV and CDR2 YYDKDF (reference sequence). V trimming: 0 bases; J trimming: 6 bases; junction bases outside the gene matches: 4. CDR3 loop: CATSRDRGTGNEQFF. The CDR3 DNA is TGTGCCACCAGCAGAGATCGCGGGACAGGCAATGAGCAGTTCTTC.

This rearrangement joins TRBV6-1 to TRBJ1-3; no clear D. Germline CDR1 and CDR2: MNHNS and SASEGT. The CDR3 has 13 amino acids. Trimming pared 6 bases from V and 8 bases from J, leaving 14 bases between. The CDR3, as DNA: TGTGCCAGCAGGGTCCCCTCGGCCGACACCATATATTTT. Its protein is CASRVPSADTIYF.

The chain links TRBV5-4 to TRBJ2-7; a possible D gene is TRBD2 (5 bases). The germline V and J ends were trimmed by 1 base and 3 bases, with 11 bases remaining between them. Germline V gene lookup returns CDR1 SGHNT and CDR2 YYREEE (reference sequence). The CDR3 has 14 residues. The CDR3 loop reads CASSLSSSGYEQYF. The DNA of the CDR3 is TGTGCCAGCAGCTTGTCATCGAGCGGCTACGAGCAGTACTTC.

Remarks on this clone: The same CDR3 is also encoded by other DNA sequences in this sample. The chain combines TRBV5-1 with TRBJ2-7; 9 bases map to TRBD1. Losses at the gene ends were 2 bases for V and 4 bases for J; bases not matched to a gene: 4. This CDR3 is 14 amino acids long. Germline V gives CDR1 SGHRS, CDR2 YFSETQ. The DNA of the CDR3 is TGCGCCAGCAGCTTAGGGGACAGGGTGTACGAGCAGTACTTC. This codes for CASSLGDRVYEQYF. The whole variable domain, filled in from reference TRBV5-1 and TRBJ2-7, reads KAGVTQTPRYLIKTRGQQVTLSCSPISGHRSVSWYQQTPGQGLQFLFEYFSETQRNKGNFPGRFSGRQFSNSRSEMNVSTLELGDSALYLCASSLGDRVYEQYFGPGTRLTVT.

The table lists this clone with a count of one. The rearrangement joins TRBV5-1 to TRBJ2-1; 11 bases are a match to TRBD2. Unmatched junction bases numbered 15, after V lost 5 bases and J lost 8 bases. The CDR3 length is 17 residues. Germline V gives CDR1 SGHRS, CDR2 YFSETQ. CDR3 residues: CASSTVPLAGGRDEQFF. The CDR3 DNA reads as TGCGCCAGCAGTACCGTCCCTCTAGCGGGAGGCCGCGATGAGCAGTTCTTC.

The chain carries TRBV15 and TRBJ2-7; no reliable D call. The CDR3 is 11 amino acids. Germline assignment: CDR1 LNHNV and CDR2 YYDKDF (reference sequence). Trimming shortened V by 5 bases and J by 7 bases, and 9 bases separated the two germline ends. CDR3 sequence: CATSEPGEQYF. In DNA form, the CDR3 reads TGTGCCACCAGCGAACCCGGGGAGCAGTACTTC.

The rearrangement links TRBV18 to TRBJ2-3; D gene ambiguous. The V end was cut by 1 base, the J end by 0 bases, with 8 bases between. The CDR3 contains 15 residues. CDR1 is KGHSH and CDR2 is LQKENI in the germline V gene. CDR3 DNA sequence: TGTGCCAGCTCACCACTGACACCTAGCACAGATACGCAGTATTTT. It specifies CASSPLTPSTDTQYF.

The chain joins TRBV4-3 to TRBJ1-1; D not resolved. This CDR3 is 14 amino acids long. V lost 3 bases and J 0 bases, leaving 8 bases between the germline ends. Looked up from germline, CDR1 is LGHNA and CDR2 is YSLEER. The CDR3 is CASSHRALNTEAFF. In nucleotides, the CDR3 is TGCGCCAGCAGCCACCGGGCGTTGAACACTGAAGCTTTCTTT.

The chain couples TRBV28 to TRBJ2-7; D may be TRBD1 (5 bases). V was trimmed by 10 bases and J by 2 bases, leaving 15 bases between them. The germline V gene has CDR1 MDHEN and CDR2 SYDVKM. The CDR3 has 13 residues. CDR3 amino acids: CAIRGYTTYEQYF. CDR3 in DNA: TGTGCCATTAGGGGCTACACTACCTACGAGCAGTACTTC. The entire variable domain, with the rest obtained from reference TRBV28 and TRBJ2-7, is as follows: DVKVTQSSRYLVKRTGEKVFLECVQDMDHENMFWYRQDPGLGLRLIYFSYDVKMKEKGDIPEGYSVSREKKERFSLILESASTNQTSMYLCAIRGYTTYEQYFGPGTRLTVT.

V gene TRBV5-5 combines with J gene TRBJ2-7; maybe TRBD2 (5 bases). From germline, CDR1 is SGHKS and CDR2 YYEKEE (reference sequence). The CDR3 sequence is 13 residues long. The ends were cut back, 3 bases at V and 0 bases at J, with 7 bases in the middle. The CDR3 loop is CASSWTLSYEQYF. CDR3 nucleotides: TGTGCCAGCAGCTGGACTCTCTCCTACGAGCAGTACTTC.

This rearrangement joins TRBV19 to TRBJ1-5; maybe TRBD1 (5 bases). The V and J ends lost 7 bases and 4 bases respectively, with 17 bases between them. CDR3 length equals 15 residues. Germline CDR1 and CDR2: LNHDA and SQIVND (reference sequence). As DNA, the CDR3 is TGTGCCAGTAAGGGCGACAGAGTAAAAAATCAGCCCCAGCATTTT. It specifies CASKGDRVKNQPQHF.

The V and J genes are TRBV5-1 and TRBJ2-2, with 9 bases that match TRBD1. The CDR3 is 19 amino acids. Germline V gene sequence: CDR1 SGHRS, CDR2 YFSETQ. V gave up 3 bases and J gave up 4 bases; unmatched junction bases: 16. Written as DNA, the CDR3 is TGCGCCAGCAGCTCCGGGACAGGGTTCCAACATCAAGTCACCGGGGAGCTGTTTTTT. Residues: CASSSGTGFQHQVTGELFF.

This clone appeared a single time. The chain links TRBV6-5 to TRBJ2-1; 8 bases agree with TRBD2. V lost 6 bases and J lost 9; bases outside the gene matches: 10. The CDR3 has 14 amino acids. The germline V gene has CDR1 MNHEY and CDR2 SVGAGI. CDR3 residues: CASRPRLALSEQFF. The CDR3, as DNA: TGTGCCAGCAGGCCTAGACTAGCGCTAAGTGAGCAGTTCTTC.

The V gene is TRBV18, the J gene TRBJ2-7, with 9 positions matching TRBD1. Germline loops: CDR1 KGHSH, CDR2 LQKENI. J lost 5 bases, V lost 5 bases, and 7 bases had no gene match. The CDR3 length is 14 residues. CDR3 residues: CASSTGTGYHEQYF. CDR3 nucleotides: TGTGCCAGCTCAACCGGGACAGGGTACCACGAGCAGTACTTC.

The rearrangement uses TRBV5-1 and TRBJ2-1; 9 bases fit TRBD2. V dropped 0 bases and J dropped 10; count of bases not matched to a gene: 20. The CDR3 runs 19 residues. Germline CDR1 and CDR2: SGHRS and YFSETQ. CDR3 amino acids: CASSLATASSGTILGEQFF. Here the CDR3 DNA reads TGCGCCAGCAGCTTGGCCACCGCGTCTAGCGGGACCATCTTGGGCGAGCAGTTCTTC.

The rearrangement links TRBV6-5 to TRBJ1-5; tentatively, D is TRBD1 (5 bases). Deletions cut 4 bases from V and 4 bases from J, with 17 bases between. CDR1 is MNHEY, CDR2 SVGAGI, per germline. The CDR3 loop spans 16 amino acids. The CDR3 spells CASSSEGGDRNQPQHF. DNA for the CDR3: TGTGCCAGCAGTTCGGAGGGAGGGGATCGAAATCAGCCCCAGCATTTT.

Of note for this clone: At the DNA level, this CDR3 is encoded by other sequences in the same sample as well. This chain uses TRBV18 with TRBJ2-3, with D unclear. Germline-derived CDR1 and CDR2 are KGHSH and LQKENI. Trimming pared 3 bases from V and 6 bases from J, leaving 7 bases between. This CDR3 is 12 amino acids long. Here the CDR3 reads CASSPQLDTQYF. CDR3 in DNA: TGTGCCAGCTCACCCCAGCTGGATACGCAGTATTTT.

This chain uses TRBV7-2 with TRBJ2-3; no clear D. This CDR3 spans 14 amino acids. Deletions cut 0 bases from V and 4 bases from J, with 8 bases between. Germline-derived CDR1 and CDR2 are SGHTA and FQGNSA. CDR3 protein: CASSLAGYPDTQYF. In DNA, the CDR3 is TGTGCCAGCAGCTTAGCGGGCTACCCAGATACGCAGTATTTT.

The V gene is TRBV5-4, the J gene TRBJ2-7; tentative D call: TRBD2 (6 bases). V dropped 5 bases and J dropped 4 bases, with 19 bases sitting between them. Per the germline V gene, CDR1 is SGHNT and CDR2 is YYREEE (reference sequence). The length of the CDR3 is 15 residues. Here the CDR3 reads CASSLNRLGRYEQYF. DNA of the CDR3: TGTGCCAGCAGTTTGAACAGGTTAGGGAGGTACGAGCAGTACTTC.

The genes are TRBV11-2 and TRBJ2-1; 7 nucleotides match TRBD1. This CDR3 is built from 14 residues. Germline V lookup: CDR1 SGHAT, CDR2 FQNNGV. J lost 3 bases, V lost 5 bases, and 4 bases had no gene match. Here the CDR3 DNA reads TGTGCCAGCAGCCGACGGGACAGCTACAATGAGCAGTTCTTC. It is translated as CASSRRDSYNEQFF.

V usage is TRBV10-3 and J usage is TRBJ2-3; tentatively, D is TRBD1 (6 bases). The V and J ends lost 4 bases and 0 bases respectively, with 11 bases between them. Germline loops: CDR1 ENHRY, CDR2 SYGVKD. The CDR3 sequence is 15 residues long. Here the CDR3 reads CAISGTASSTDTQYF. CDR3 in DNA: TGTGCCATCAGTGGGACAGCCTCTAGCACAGATACGCAGTATTTT.